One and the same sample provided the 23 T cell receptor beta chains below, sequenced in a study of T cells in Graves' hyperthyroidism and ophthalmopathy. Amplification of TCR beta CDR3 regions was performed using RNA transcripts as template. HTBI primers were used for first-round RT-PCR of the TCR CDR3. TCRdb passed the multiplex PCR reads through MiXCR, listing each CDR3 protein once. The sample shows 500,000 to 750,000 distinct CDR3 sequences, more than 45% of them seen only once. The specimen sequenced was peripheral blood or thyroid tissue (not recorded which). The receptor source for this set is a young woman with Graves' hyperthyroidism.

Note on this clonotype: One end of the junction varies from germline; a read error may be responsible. Here the CDR3 reads CSARDPAGQTEAF. Written as DNA, the CDR3 is TGCAGTGCTAGAGATCCCGCAGGGCAGACTGAAGCTTTC. The genes are TRBV20-1 and TRBJ2-6; a weak D match, TRBD1 (5 bases). This CDR3 contains 13 residues. Germline assignment: CDR1 DFQATT and CDR2 SNEGSKA (reference sequence).

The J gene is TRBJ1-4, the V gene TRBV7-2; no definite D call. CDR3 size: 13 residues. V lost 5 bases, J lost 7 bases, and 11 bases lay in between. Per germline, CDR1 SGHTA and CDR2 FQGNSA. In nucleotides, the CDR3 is TGTGCCAGCAGCCCCCGGCCGGGTGAAAAACTGTTTTTT. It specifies CASSPRPGEKLFF.

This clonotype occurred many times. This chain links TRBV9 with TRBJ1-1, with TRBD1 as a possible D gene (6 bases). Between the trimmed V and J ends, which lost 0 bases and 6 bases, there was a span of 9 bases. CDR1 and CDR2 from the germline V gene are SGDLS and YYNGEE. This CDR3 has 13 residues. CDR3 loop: CASSVEGGPEAFF. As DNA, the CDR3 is TGTGCCAGCAGCGTAGAGGGGGGCCCTGAAGCTTTCTTT.

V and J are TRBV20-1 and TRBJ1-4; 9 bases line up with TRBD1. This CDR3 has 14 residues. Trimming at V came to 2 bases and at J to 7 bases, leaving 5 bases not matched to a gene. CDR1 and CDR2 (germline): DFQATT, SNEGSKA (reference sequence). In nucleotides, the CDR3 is TGCAGTGCTAGAACAGGGGGCGCAGGTGAAAAACTGTTTTTT. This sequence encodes CSARTGGAGEKLFF.

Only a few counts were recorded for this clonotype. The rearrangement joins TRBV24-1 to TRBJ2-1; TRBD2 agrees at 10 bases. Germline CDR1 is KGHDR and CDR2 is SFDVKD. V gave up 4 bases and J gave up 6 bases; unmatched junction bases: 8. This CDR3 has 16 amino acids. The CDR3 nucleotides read TGTGCCACCAGTGAAACACTAGCGGGGCTAGGCAATGAGCAGTTCTTC. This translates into CATSETLAGLGNEQFF.

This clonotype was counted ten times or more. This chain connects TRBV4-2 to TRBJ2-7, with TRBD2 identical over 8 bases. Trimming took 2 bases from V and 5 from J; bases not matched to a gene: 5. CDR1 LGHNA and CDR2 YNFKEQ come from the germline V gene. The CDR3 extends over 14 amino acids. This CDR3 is CASSQRSGMNEQYF. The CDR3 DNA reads TGTGCCAGCAGCCAACGTAGCGGGATGAACGAGCAGTACTTC.

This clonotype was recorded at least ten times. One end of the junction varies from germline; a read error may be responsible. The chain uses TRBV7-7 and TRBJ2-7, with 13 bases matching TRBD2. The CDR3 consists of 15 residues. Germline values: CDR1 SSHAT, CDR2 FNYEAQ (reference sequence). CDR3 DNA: TGTGCTAGCAGCAAAGGACTAGCGGGAGTCGACGAGCAGTACTTC. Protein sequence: CASSKGLAGVDEQYF.

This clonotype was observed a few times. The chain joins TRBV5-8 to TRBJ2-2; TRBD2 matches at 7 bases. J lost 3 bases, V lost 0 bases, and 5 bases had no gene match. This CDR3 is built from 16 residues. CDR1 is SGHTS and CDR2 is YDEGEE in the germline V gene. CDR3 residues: CASSLGAGDHTGELFF. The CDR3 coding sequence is TGTGCCAGCAGCTTGGGGGCGGGAGATCACACCGGGGAGCTGTTTTTT.

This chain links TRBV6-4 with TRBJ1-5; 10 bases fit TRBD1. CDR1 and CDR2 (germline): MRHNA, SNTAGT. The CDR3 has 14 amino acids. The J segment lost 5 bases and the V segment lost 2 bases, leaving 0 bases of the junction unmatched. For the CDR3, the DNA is TGTGCCAGCAGTGACGGACAGGGGGATCAGCCCCAGCATTTT. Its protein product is CASSDGQGDQPQHF.

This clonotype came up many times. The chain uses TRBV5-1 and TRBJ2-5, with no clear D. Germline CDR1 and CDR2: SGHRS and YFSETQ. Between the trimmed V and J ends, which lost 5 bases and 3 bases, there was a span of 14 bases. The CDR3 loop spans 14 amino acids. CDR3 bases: TGCGCCAGCAGGTTAGCCGACCTGAAAGAGACCCAGTACTTC. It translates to CASRLADLKETQYF.

This CDR3 is CASSQALLGGSTGELFF. The DNA for the CDR3 is TGTGCCAGCAGCCAAGCACTACTAGGGGGTTCCACCGGGGAGCTGTTTTTT. The rearrangement joins TRBV4-2 to TRBJ2-2, with TRBD1 as a possible D gene (6 bases). V lost 1 base and J 4 bases, leaving 16 bases between the germline ends. The length of the CDR3 is 17 residues. Germline V lookup: CDR1 LGHNA, CDR2 YNFKEQ.

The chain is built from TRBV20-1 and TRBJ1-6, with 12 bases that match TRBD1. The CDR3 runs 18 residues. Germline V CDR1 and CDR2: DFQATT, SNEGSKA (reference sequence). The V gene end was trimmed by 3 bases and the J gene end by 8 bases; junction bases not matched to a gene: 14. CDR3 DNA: TGCAGTGCTAGGGGACTAGCGGGACAGGGGGCCCTATATTCACCCCTCCACTTT. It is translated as CSARGLAGQGALYSPLHF.

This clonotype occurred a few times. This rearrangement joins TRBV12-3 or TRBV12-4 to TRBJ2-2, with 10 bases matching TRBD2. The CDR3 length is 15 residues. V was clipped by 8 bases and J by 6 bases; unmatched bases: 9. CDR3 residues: CASVGSSGSPGELFF. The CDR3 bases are TGTGCCAGCGTTGGGTCTAGCGGGAGTCCCGGGGAGCTGTTTTTT.

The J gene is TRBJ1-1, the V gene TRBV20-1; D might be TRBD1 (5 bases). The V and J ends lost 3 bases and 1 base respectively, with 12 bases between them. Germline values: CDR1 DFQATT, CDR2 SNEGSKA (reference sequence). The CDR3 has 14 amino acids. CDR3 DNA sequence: TGCAGTGCTAGTCCCCGGGACTGGAACACTGAAGCTTTCTTT. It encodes CSASPRDWNTEAFF.

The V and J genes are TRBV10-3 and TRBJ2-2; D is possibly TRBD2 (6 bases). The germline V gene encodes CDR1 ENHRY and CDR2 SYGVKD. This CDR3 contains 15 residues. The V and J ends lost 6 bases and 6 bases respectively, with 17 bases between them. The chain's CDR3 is CAISSPSREAGELFF. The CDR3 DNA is TGTGCCATCAGCAGCCCAAGCAGGGAGGCCGGGGAGCTGTTTTTT.

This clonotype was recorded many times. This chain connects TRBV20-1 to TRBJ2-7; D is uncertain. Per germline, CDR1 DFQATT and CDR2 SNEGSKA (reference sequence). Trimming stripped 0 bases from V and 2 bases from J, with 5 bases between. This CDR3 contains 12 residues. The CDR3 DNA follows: TGCAGTGCTAGAGATTCCACCTACGAGCAGTACTTC. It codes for CSARDSTYEQYF.

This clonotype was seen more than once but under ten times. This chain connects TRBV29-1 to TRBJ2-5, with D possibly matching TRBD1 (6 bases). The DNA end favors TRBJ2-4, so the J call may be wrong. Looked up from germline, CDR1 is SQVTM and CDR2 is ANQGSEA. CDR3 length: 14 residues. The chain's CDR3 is CSVEEAQGLNIQYF. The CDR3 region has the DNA TGCAGCGTTGAAGAGGCCCAGGGGCTAAACATTCAGTACTTC.

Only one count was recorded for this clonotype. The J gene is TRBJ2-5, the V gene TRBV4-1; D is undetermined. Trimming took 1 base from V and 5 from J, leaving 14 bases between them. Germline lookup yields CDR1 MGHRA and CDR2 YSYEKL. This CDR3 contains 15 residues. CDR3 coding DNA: TGCGCCAGCAGCCAAGGATCAAGGGATCAGGAGACCCAGTACTTC. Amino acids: CASSQGSRDQETQYF.

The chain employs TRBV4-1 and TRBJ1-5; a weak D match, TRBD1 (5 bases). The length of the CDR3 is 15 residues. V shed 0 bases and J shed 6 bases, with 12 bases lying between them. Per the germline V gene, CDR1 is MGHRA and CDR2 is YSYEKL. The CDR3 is CASSQDGGVGQPQHF. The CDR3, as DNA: TGCGCCAGCAGCCAAGACGGGGGGGTTGGTCAGCCCCAGCATTTT.

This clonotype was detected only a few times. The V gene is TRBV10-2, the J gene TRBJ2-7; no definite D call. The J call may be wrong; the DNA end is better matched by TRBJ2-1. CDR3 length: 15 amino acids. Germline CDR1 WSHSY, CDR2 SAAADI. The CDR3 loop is CASSEGQASYNEQFF. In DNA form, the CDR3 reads TGCGCCAGCAGTGAGGGCCAAGCCTCCTACAATGAGCAGTTCTTC.

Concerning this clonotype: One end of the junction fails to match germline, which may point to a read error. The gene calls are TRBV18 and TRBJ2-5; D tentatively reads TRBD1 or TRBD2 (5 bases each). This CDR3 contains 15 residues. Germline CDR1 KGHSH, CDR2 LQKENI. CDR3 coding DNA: TGTGTCAGCTCACAGCCCGGGACCCCGGCAGAGACCCAGTACTTC. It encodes CVSSQPGTPAETQYF.

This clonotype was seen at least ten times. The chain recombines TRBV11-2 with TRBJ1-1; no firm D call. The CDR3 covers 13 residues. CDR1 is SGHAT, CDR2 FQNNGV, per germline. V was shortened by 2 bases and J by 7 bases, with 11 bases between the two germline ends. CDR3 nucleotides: TGTGCCAGCAGCTTATATAAGGGAGATGAAGCTTTCTTT. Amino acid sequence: CASSLYKGDEAFF.

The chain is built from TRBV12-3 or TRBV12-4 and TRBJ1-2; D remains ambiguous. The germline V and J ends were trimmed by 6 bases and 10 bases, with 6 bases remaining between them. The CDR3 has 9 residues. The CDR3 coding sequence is TGTGCCAGCAGGGGGAACTACACCTTC. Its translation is CASRGNYTF.